A single sample is the source of the 8 T cell receptor beta chains below, sequenced in a study of blood T cell repertoires in COVID-19. The table came from immunoSEQ multiplex PCR; TCRdb's copy has only in-frame clones and leaves some out. The data hold about 77,000 clones, with more than 90% observed a single time. Sequences were obtained from peripheral blood. All receptors come from a woman of 80 years or more with active or convalescent COVID-19.

The V and J genes are TRBV5-1 and TRBJ1-2; D unclear. This CDR3 is 13 amino acids long. V was trimmed by 3 bases and J by 1 base, leaving 7 bases between them. Germline CDR1 and CDR2: SGHRS and YFSETQ. This CDR3 reads CASSWTFNYGYTF. The CDR3 coding sequence is TGCGCCAGCAGCTGGACTTTTAACTATGGCTACACCTTC.

The J gene is TRBJ1-2, the V gene TRBV28, with TRBD1 matching 7 bases. Unmatched junction bases numbered 9, after V lost 5 bases and J lost 6 bases. Germline V gene sequence: CDR1 MDHEN, CDR2 SYDVKM. This CDR3 is built from 14 residues. Here the CDR3 DNA reads TGTGCCAGCAGTCCACCGGGACAGTTCCATGGCTACACCTTC. It is translated as CASSPPGQFHGYTF.

This chain joins TRBV4-2 and TRBJ1-2; maybe TRBD1 (6 bases). CDR1 LGHNA and CDR2 YNFKEQ come from the germline V gene. Trimming cost V 0 bases and J 5 bases, with 13 bases left between them. This CDR3 contains 15 residues. This CDR3 is CASSQDSTGNYGYTF. CDR3 nucleotides: TGTGCCAGCAGCCAAGACTCAACAGGGAATTATGGCTACACCTTC.

The chain combines TRBV13 with TRBJ2-3; TRBD2 aligns across 12 bases. The length of the CDR3 is 18 residues. The V gene's germline CDR1 is PRHDT and CDR2 FYEKMQ (reference sequence). The trim removed 2 bases at V and 7 bases at J, leaving 13 bases unmatched. The CDR3 loop reads CASSLTLGSSGGAYTQYF. DNA for the CDR3: TGTGCCAGCAGCTTAACCCTGGGTTCTAGCGGGGGGGCGTATACGCAGTATTTT.

The V gene is TRBV19, the J gene TRBJ1-1; no firm D call. This CDR3 is 13 amino acids long. Between the trimmed V and J ends, which lost 7 bases and 6 bases, there was a span of 15 bases. CDR1 is LNHDA and CDR2 is SQIVND in the germline V gene (reference sequence). This CDR3 is CASTPWPIAEAFF. In DNA form, the CDR3 reads TGTGCCAGTACTCCGTGGCCGATCGCTGAAGCTTTCTTT.

This sequence joins TRBV4-3 and TRBJ2-1; 14 bases are a match to TRBD2. The CDR3 sequence is 20 residues long. The ends lost 0 bases at V and 4 bases at J; junction bases unmatched: 11. Germline V gene sequence: CDR1 LGHNA, CDR2 YSLEER. CDR3 in DNA: TGCGCCAGCAGCCAAGAGGTGGGACTAGCGGGGGAGGGGCTTTACAATGAGCAGTTCTTC. Its translation is CASSQEVGLAGEGLYNEQFF.

The chain uses TRBV4-3 and TRBJ2-3; D is unclear. Germline CDR1 and CDR2: LGHNA and YSLEER. Trimming removed 0 bases from V and 7 bases from J, with 20 bases in between. The CDR3 extends over 17 amino acids. The CDR3 nucleotides are TGCGCCAGCAGCCAAGATATCGAACACTCCATACTAAATACGCAGTATTTT. Its protein is CASSQDIEHSILNTQYF.

The chain joins TRBV30 to TRBJ1-6; weak D call: TRBD1 (5 bases). Germline V CDR1 and CDR2: GTSNPN, SVGIG (reference sequence). This CDR3 has 16 amino acids. V lost 0 bases and J 5 bases, leaving 14 bases between the germline ends. The CDR3 here is CAWSVPRTRDNSPLHF. The CDR3 region has the DNA TGTGCCTGGAGTGTACCCAGGACCAGGGATAATTCACCCCTCCACTTT. Full variable domain (rest looked up from reference TRBV30 and TRBJ1-6): SQTIHQWPATLVQPVGSPLSLECTVEGTSNPNLYWYRQAAGRGLQLLFYSVGIGQISSEVPQNLSASRPQDRQFILSSKKLLLSDSGFYLCAWSVPRTRDNSPLHFGNGTRLTVT.